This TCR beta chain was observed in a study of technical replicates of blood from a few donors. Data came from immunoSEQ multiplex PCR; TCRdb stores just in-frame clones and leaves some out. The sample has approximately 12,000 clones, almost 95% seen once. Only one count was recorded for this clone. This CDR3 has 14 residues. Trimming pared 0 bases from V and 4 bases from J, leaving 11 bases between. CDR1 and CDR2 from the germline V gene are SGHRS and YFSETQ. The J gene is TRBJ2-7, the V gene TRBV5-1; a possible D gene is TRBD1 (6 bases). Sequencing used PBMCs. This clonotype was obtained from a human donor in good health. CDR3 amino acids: CASSLGDNSYEQYF. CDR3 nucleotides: TGCGCCAGCAGCTTGGGGGACAACAGTTACGAGCAGTACTTC.